These 25 T cell receptor beta chains were sequenced from one sample in a study of cytomegalovirus exposure and HLA in healthy donors. The PCR contained 60 Vbeta and 13 Jbeta primers. Assay: immunoSEQ multiplex PCR; the TCRdb copy retains only in-frame clones and omits some. This sample's table reports around 190,000 clones. Material for sequencing was PBMCs. The origin of the receptors is a woman in her twenties or thirties in good health and CMV-seropositive.

The chain uses TRBV5-6 and TRBJ2-5; 8 nucleotides agree with TRBD1. Judging by the DNA end, TRBJ2-7 fits better; the J call may be wrong. Germline V gives CDR1 SGHDT, CDR2 YYEEEE. The CDR3 contains 14 residues. The DNA of the CDR3 is TGTGCCAGCAGCCCCACAGGGGGTGAGTACGAGCAGTACTTC. It translates to CASSPTGGEYEQYF.

The chain employs TRBV18 and TRBJ2-7; tentatively, D is TRBD2 (6 bases). The germline V gene encodes CDR1 KGHSH and CDR2 LQKENI. Trimming left V 5 bases short and J 0 bases short, with 14 bases between. CDR3 length equals 15 residues. CDR3 residues: CASSLTGGPSYEQYF. The CDR3 nucleotides are TGTGCCAGCTCATTGACCGGGGGTCCCTCCTACGAGCAGTACTTC.

The chain joins TRBV27 to TRBJ2-3; TRBD2 agrees at 12 bases. Germline CDR1 is MNHEY and CDR2 is SMNVEV (reference sequence). Unmatched junction bases numbered 4, after V lost 0 bases and J lost 0 bases. The CDR3 totals 18 residues. CDR3 amino acids: CASSLSHGLAGSTDTQYF. CDR3 nucleotide sequence: TGTGCCAGCAGTTTATCTCACGGACTAGCGGGGAGCACAGATACGCAGTATTTT.

V and J are TRBV7-8 and TRBJ2-2, with TRBD2 matching over 8 bases. J lost 7 bases, V lost 5 bases, and 9 bases had no gene match. Germline CDR1 SGHVS, CDR2 FQNEAQ. The CDR3 runs 15 residues. In DNA form, the CDR3 reads TGTGCCAGCAGCGAAACCGGCCTAGCGGGCGGGGAGCTGTTTTTT. It yields the protein CASSETGLAGGELFF.

The chain combines TRBV5-8 with TRBJ2-3, with TRBD2 matching over 11 bases. The CDR3 extends over 18 amino acids. The J segment lost 5 bases and the V segment lost 3 bases, leaving 14 bases of the junction unmatched. Germline CDR1 reads SGHTS; CDR2 reads YDEGEE. The CDR3 loop reads CASSSAVISGGARDTQYF. The DNA of the CDR3 is TGTGCCAGCAGCTCGGCTGTGATTAGCGGGGGGGCGAGAGATACGCAGTATTTT.

The chain combines TRBV19 with TRBJ1-6; no clear D gene. This CDR3 comprises 14 residues. V gave up 10 bases and J gave up 0 bases, with 10 bases separating them. Germline V gives CDR1 LNHDA, CDR2 SQIVND (reference sequence). The CDR3 sequence is CATGGSSYNSPLHF. The CDR3 nucleotides are TGTGCCACCGGAGGGAGCTCCTATAATTCACCCCTCCACTTT.

The rearrangement links TRBV6-1 to TRBJ1-2, with 8 bases matching TRBD1. The junction had 8 bases not matched to a gene; V was cut back by 6 bases and J by 8 bases. The CDR3 is 13 residues long. Germline V gives CDR1 MNHNS, CDR2 SASEGT. The CDR3 DNA is TGTGCCAGCAGCGAGACAGGGGCGGGCGGCTACACCTTC. This encodes CASSETGAGGYTF.

The V gene is TRBV28, the J gene TRBJ1-2; D unresolved. The V end lost 4 bases, the J end lost 4 bases, and 13 bases lay between the germline ends. Germline CDR1 is MDHEN and CDR2 is SYDVKM. This CDR3 comprises 14 residues. The CDR3 sequence: CASSSPGVTYGYTF. CDR3 nucleotides: TGTGCCAGCAGTTCCCCGGGTGTTACCTATGGCTACACCTTC.

The rearrangement joins TRBV4-3 to TRBJ2-7; 12 positions agree with TRBD1. Germline values: CDR1 LGHNA, CDR2 YSLEER. Losses at the gene ends were 0 bases for V and 4 bases for J; bases not matched to a gene: 4. The length of the CDR3 is 16 residues. CDR3 DNA sequence: TGCGCCAGCAGCCAAGAAGCGGGACAGGGGGCTTACGAGCAGTACTTC. The encoded protein is CASSQEAGQGAYEQYF.

The chain recombines TRBV6-6 with TRBJ1-6, with 7 bases aligning to TRBD1. The CDR3 is 14 amino acids. The trim removed 4 bases at V and 10 bases at J, leaving 7 bases unmatched. Germline loops: CDR1 MNHNY, CDR2 SVGAGI (reference sequence). CDR3 protein: CASSFPGGGSPLHF. CDR3 bases: TGTGCCAGCAGTTTCCCAGGGGGAGGCTCACCCCTCCACTTT.

The V gene is TRBV4-3, the J gene TRBJ2-7; 7 nucleotides line up with TRBD1. CDR1 and CDR2 (germline): LGHNA, YSLEER. The CDR3 spans 15 residues. V gave up 4 bases and J gave up 0 bases; unmatched junction bases: 6. In DNA, the CDR3 is TGCGCCAGCAGCCGCGGACAGGAGAGCTCCTACGAGCAGTACTTC. Protein: CASSRGQESSYEQYF.

Of note for this clone: Different DNA sequences within this sample yield the same CDR3. The rearrangement links TRBV5-1 to TRBJ2-3; D is unresolved. Looked up from germline, CDR1 is SGHRS and CDR2 is YFSETQ. Between the trimmed V and J ends, which lost 0 bases and 0 bases, there was a span of 8 bases. CDR3 size: 15 residues. The CDR3 is CASSLGGTSTDTQYF. The CDR3 region has the DNA TGCGCCAGCAGCTTGGGCGGAACTAGCACAGATACGCAGTATTTT.

This sequence joins TRBV7-6 and TRBJ1-1; 7 bases are shared with TRBD1. The CDR3 covers 13 residues. Losses at the gene ends were 5 bases for V and 4 bases for J; bases not matched to a gene: 4. Germline V lookup: CDR1 SGHVS, CDR2 FNYEAQ. In DNA, the CDR3 is TGTGCCAGCAGCCCCAACAGGGGCACTGAAGCTTTCTTT. Its translation: CASSPNRGTEAFF.

This rearrangement joins TRBV7-2 to TRBJ1-1, with 9 bases that match TRBD1. The CDR3 loop spans 16 amino acids. The germline V gene encodes CDR1 SGHTA and CDR2 FQGNSA. The V and J ends lost 2 bases and 0 bases, in that order; junction bases with no gene match: 4. The CDR3 DNA follows: TGTGCCAGCAGCTTAAGGGACAGGGAGGTGAACACTGAAGCTTTCTTT. Amino acids: CASSLRDREVNTEAFF.

V is TRBV4-1 and J is TRBJ2-1; 14 bases map to TRBD2. The CDR3 totals 19 residues. The germline gives CDR1 MGHRA, CDR2 YSYEKL. Losses at the gene ends were 2 bases for V and 6 bases for J; bases not matched to a gene: 12. CDR3 region: CASSQLGLAGGPNPNEQFF. CDR3 DNA sequence: TGCGCCAGCAGCCAACTCGGACTAGCGGGAGGCCCCAACCCCAATGAGCAGTTCTTC.

DNA for the CDR3: TGCAGCGTTGGGGTGGGCCGTAGCACAGATACGCAGTATTTT. This translates into CSVGVGRSTDTQYF. V gene TRBV29-1 combines with J gene TRBJ2-3; D is unclear. V lost 4 bases and J lost 0, with 11 bases in between. There are 14 residues in the CDR3. Germline CDR1 reads SQVTM; CDR2 reads ANQGSEA.

The genes are TRBV6-1 and TRBJ1-1, with 7 nucleotides matching TRBD1. With 5 bases clipped from V and 6 bases from J, the junction kept 6 bases outside the gene matches. Germline V gene sequence: CDR1 MNHNS, CDR2 SASEGT. The CDR3 runs 13 residues. The CDR3 DNA is TGTGCCAGCAGTTTGGACAGGATTTCTGAAGCTTTCTTT. Translated, it gives CASSLDRISEAFF.

This chain joins TRBV5-6 and TRBJ2-3, with 7 nucleotides matching TRBD2. Germline-derived CDR1 and CDR2 are SGHDT and YYEEEE. The ends lost 4 bases at V and 4 bases at J; junction bases unmatched: 15. The CDR3 extends over 17 amino acids. DNA of the CDR3: TGTGCCAGCAGCCCGCGGGTACGGGGGGACTATGCAGATACGCAGTATTTT. It codes for CASSPRVRGDYADTQYF.

The chain carries TRBV7-2 and TRBJ2-1; TRBD2 might be the D (6 bases). Germline lookup yields CDR1 SGHTA and CDR2 FQGNSA. The CDR3 sequence is 15 residues long. V dropped 2 bases and J dropped 1 base, with 9 bases sitting between them. The CDR3 DNA reads as TGTGCCAGCAGCTTAACCGGGAGTTCCTACAATGAGCAGTTCTTC. Its protein is CASSLTGSSYNEQFF.

V gene TRBV6-1 combines with J gene TRBJ2-3, with a possible D match to TRBD2 (5 bases). Germline CDR1 is MNHNS and CDR2 is SASEGT. The ends were cut back, 8 bases at V and 2 bases at J, with 14 bases in the middle. This CDR3 has 14 amino acids. CDR3 amino acids: CASGLRRATDTQYF. CDR3 coding DNA: TGTGCCAGCGGCCTCCGGCGGGCCACAGATACGCAGTATTTT.

J is TRBJ2-5 and V is TRBV9; TRBD2 aligns across 8 bases. V lost 0 bases and J lost 5; bases outside the gene matches: 6. The V gene's germline CDR1 is SGDLS and CDR2 YYNGEE. The CDR3 runs to 15 residues. Here the CDR3 reads CASSVVAGGLETQYF. The CDR3 nucleotides are TGTGCCAGCAGCGTAGTGGCGGGGGGACTTGAGACCCAGTACTTC.

The rearrangement links TRBV27 to TRBJ2-7; 10 bases line up with TRBD1. The germline gives CDR1 MNHEY, CDR2 SMNVEV (reference sequence). After removal of 7 bases from V and 2 bases from J, the junction contained 8 bases not matched to a gene. The CDR3 runs to 15 residues. The CDR3 loop reads CASKRSGTGAYEQYF. CDR3 bases: TGTGCCAGCAAAAGATCCGGGACAGGGGCCTACGAGCAGTACTTC.

The chain carries TRBV2 and TRBJ2-7; maybe TRBD2 (6 bases). The CDR3 is made up of 15 amino acids. Germline CDR1 SNHLY, CDR2 FYNNEI. Trimming cost V 8 bases and J 4 bases, with 21 bases left between them. In nucleotides, the CDR3 is TGTGCCAGCCAAACCTCACTAGCAGTTGGGTACGAGCAGTACTTC. It translates to CASQTSLAVGYEQYF. The entire variable domain, with the rest obtained from reference TRBV2 and TRBJ2-7, is as follows: EPEVTQTPSHQVTQMGQEVILRCVPISNHLYFYWYRQILGQKVEFLVSFYNNEISEKSEIFDDQFSVERPDGSNFTLKIRSTKLEDSAMYFCASQTSLAVGYEQYFGPGTRLTVT.

The chain is built from TRBV5-1 and TRBJ2-1; perhaps TRBD1 as D (7 bases). Germline V CDR1 and CDR2: SGHRS, YFSETQ. CDR3 length equals 18 residues. V was pared by 0 bases and J by 5 bases, with 21 bases between. The CDR3 reads CASSLGLSGGFPNNEQFF. The CDR3 DNA reads TGCGCCAGCAGCTTGGGCCTGTCAGGGGGGTTTCCCAACAATGAGCAGTTCTTC.

The chain joins TRBV7-2 to TRBJ2-7, with TRBD2 matching over 8 bases. The CDR3 consists of 16 residues. Germline CDR1 is SGHTA and CDR2 is FQGNSA. Trimming removed 4 bases from V and 0 bases from J; junction bases left unmatched: 8. The CDR3 reads CASSSKGLAASYEQYF. CDR3 DNA: TGTGCCAGCAGCTCGAAAGGACTAGCTGCCTCCTACGAGCAGTACTTC.